The 17 T cell receptor beta chains reported below all come from one sample, sequenced in a study of response to subunit inactivated influenza vaccine. TCRdb used MiXCR to reprocess the RT-PCR reads, holding one entry per CDR3 protein. This sample yields about 780,000 distinct CDR3 sequences, of which 18% are seen a single time; approximately 11% belongs to the top ten. The source was PBMCs from blood, collected roughly 5 days after vaccination. These receptors all stem from a man over 45 who received an inactivated influenza vaccine.

This chain links TRBV7-9 with TRBJ1-3, with D possibly matching TRBD1 (5 bases). Between the trimmed V and J ends, which lost 10 bases and 0 bases, there was a span of 13 bases. This CDR3 region has 14 residues. Germline loops: CDR1 SEHNR, CDR2 FQNEAQ (reference sequence). The CDR3 region is CATSRASSGNTIYF. CDR3 bases: TGTGCCACCTCCAGGGCTAGCTCTGGAAACACCATATATTTT.

The chain joins TRBV29-1 to TRBJ1-2; no firm D call. This CDR3 contains 12 residues. Deletions cut 7 bases from V and 6 bases from J, with 15 bases between. From germline, CDR1 is SQVTM and CDR2 ANQGSEA. CDR3 residues: CSASKIGHGYTF. Here the CDR3 DNA reads TGCAGCGCCTCAAAAATAGGGCATGGCTACACCTTC.

This clonotype was recorded a few times. The J gene is TRBJ2-1, the V gene TRBV4-3; TRBD2 matches 10 bases. The CDR3 spans 16 residues. Trimming took 4 bases from V and 3 from J; bases not matched to a gene: 6. Germline CDR1 LGHNA, CDR2 YSLEER. The CDR3 is CASSRLPSGSYNEQFF. The CDR3 bases are TGCGCCAGCAGCCGACTCCCTAGCGGGAGCTACAATGAGCAGTTCTTC.

V usage is TRBV12-3 or TRBV12-4 and J usage is TRBJ2-6; D gene uncertain. Trimming cost V 7 bases and J 0 bases, with 19 bases left between them. CDR3 length: 18 amino acids. The CDR3 DNA follows: TGTGCCAGCACCATCGAATCGTGGGGTAGCTCTGGGGCCAACGTCCTGACTTTC. Translating gives CASTIESWGSSGANVLTF.

This clonotype was seen a handful of times. The chain is built from TRBV6-5 and TRBJ2-7; 12 bases match TRBD2. This CDR3 spans 17 amino acids. The V gene's germline CDR1 is MNHEY and CDR2 SVGAGI. V was clipped by 2 bases and J by 2 bases; unmatched bases: 7. In DNA, the CDR3 is TGTGCCAGCAGTTACCCTGAAACTAGCGGGAGGACCTACGAGCAGTACTTC. Translated, it gives CASSYPETSGRTYEQYF.

In this sample, this clonotype turned up a few times. The gene calls are TRBV5-1 and TRBJ1-2; no definite D call. Germline CDR1 reads SGHRS; CDR2 reads YFSETQ. V lost 0 bases, J lost 4 bases, and 13 bases lay in between. This CDR3 spans 15 amino acids. The CDR3 nucleotides are TGCGCCAGCAGCTTGGAACGCCAGCAGTTCTATGGCTACACCTTC. This codes for CASSLERQQFYGYTF.

This clonotype was counted a few times. The V call is TRBV7-9, the J call TRBJ2-3; a weak D match, TRBD1 (6 bases). V was shortened by 5 bases and J by 0 bases, with 18 bases between the two germline ends. The CDR3 consists of 17 residues. The germline CDR1 and CDR2 sequences are SEHNR and FQNEAQ (reference sequence). The CDR3 nucleotides read TGTGCCAGCAGCGGGCTTCAGGACAGTTTTAGCACAGATACGCAGTATTTT. Translation gives CASSGLQDSFSTDTQYF.

There are a few counts of this clonotype. The chain links TRBV15 to TRBJ1-2, with no clear D. CDR1 LNHNV and CDR2 YYDKDF come from the germline V gene (reference sequence). The V end lost 1 base, the J end lost 0 bases, and 9 bases lay between the germline ends. The CDR3 totals 15 residues. DNA for the CDR3: TGTGCCACCAGCAGAGTTGCCGAGTCTAACTATGGCTACACCTTC. Translation: CATSRVAESNYGYTF.

In its sample, this clonotype was seen a few times. The chain uses TRBV12-3 or TRBV12-4 and TRBJ2-3, with D possibly being TRBD1 (6 bases). This CDR3 has 14 residues. V was clipped by 8 bases and J by 0 bases, with 12 bases between them. The CDR3 loop reads CASRMTGSTDTQYF. The CDR3, as DNA: TGTGCCAGCCGAATGACAGGAAGCACAGATACGCAGTATTTT.

This chain uses TRBV4-3 with TRBJ2-2; TRBD2 matches 7 bases. Per the germline V gene, CDR1 is LGHNA and CDR2 is YSLEER. The trim removed 6 bases at V and 3 bases at J, leaving 13 bases unmatched. The CDR3 spans 17 residues. This chain's CDR3 is CASRLNLGGLDTGELFF. The CDR3 DNA follows: TGCGCCAGCAGACTCAACTTGGGAGGGCTCGACACCGGGGAGCTGTTTTTT.

V gene TRBV5-5 combines with J gene TRBJ1-1, with D perhaps TRBD1 (6 bases). Germline CDR1 is SGHKS and CDR2 is YYEKEE (reference sequence). Trimming took off 0 bases at V and 11 bases at J, with 20 bases between the two ends. CDR3 length: 15 amino acids. The CDR3 is CASSLAAGETAGAFF. The CDR3 DNA sequence: TGTGCCAGCAGCTTGGCGGCAGGGGAGACCGCCGGGGCTTTCTTT.

This clonotype was picked up a small number of times. This chain connects TRBV20-1 to TRBJ2-1; 10 positions match TRBD2. This CDR3 region has 15 residues. V lost 8 bases, J lost 9 bases, and 16 bases stayed unmatched. Germline loops: CDR1 DFQATT, CDR2 SNEGSKA (reference sequence). The CDR3 coding sequence is TGCAGTACCCACGGTGCTAGCGGGAGAAACGGTGAGCAGTTCTTC. This translates into CSTHGASGRNGEQFF.

Many counts were recorded for this clonotype. The CDR3 here is CATRDRGFYNEQFF. CDR3 DNA sequence: TGTGCCACCCGGGACAGGGGATTCTACAATGAGCAGTTCTTC. V and J are TRBV10-3 and TRBJ2-1; 10 bases fit TRBD1. Germline CDR1 reads ENHRY; CDR2 reads SYGVKD. The CDR3 has 14 residues. The trim removed 10 bases at V and 3 bases at J, leaving 6 bases unmatched.

This clonotype was found many times. The J gene is TRBJ1-5, the V gene TRBV9, with 7 bases fitting TRBD1. Germline V lookup: CDR1 SGDLS, CDR2 YYNGEE. V lost 4 bases and J lost 3; bases outside the gene matches: 7. This CDR3 is built from 15 residues. The CDR3 region is CASSPETGINQPQHF. CDR3 sequence (DNA): TGTGCCAGCAGCCCCGAGACAGGGATCAATCAGCCCCAGCATTTT.

The chain recombines TRBV12-3 or TRBV12-4 with TRBJ2-1; possible D gene TRBD2, 7 bases. Trimming stripped 7 bases from V and 2 bases from J, with 9 bases between. The CDR3 runs 13 residues. CDR3 nucleotide sequence: TGTGCCAGCAAGCGGGACACCTACAATGAGCAGTTCTTC. Its translation is CASKRDTYNEQFF.

The chain combines TRBV7-7 with TRBJ2-1; D gene ambiguous. CDR3 length: 13 amino acids. Between the trimmed V and J ends, which lost 1 base and 7 bases, there was a span of 8 bases. In germline, CDR1 is SSHAT, CDR2 FNYEAQ (reference sequence). The CDR3 here is CASSLDYGNEQFF. The CDR3 DNA reads as TGTGCCAGCAGCTTAGATTACGGAAATGAGCAGTTCTTC.

The chain employs TRBV5-1 and TRBJ2-2, with TRBD1 identical over 8 bases. Germline V lookup: CDR1 SGHRS, CDR2 YFSETQ. The ends lost 3 bases at V and 2 bases at J; junction bases unmatched: 3. The CDR3 spans 15 residues. The CDR3 spells CASSSTGVNTGELFF. The CDR3 DNA follows: TGCGCCAGCAGCTCGACAGGGGTCAACACCGGGGAGCTGTTTTTT. The variable domain in full, completed from reference TRBV5-1 and TRBJ2-2, reads KAGVTQTPRYLIKTRGQQVTLSCSPISGHRSVSWYQQTPGQGLQFLFEYFSETQRNKGNFPGRFSGRQFSNSRSEMNVSTLELGDSALYLCASSSTGVNTGELFFGEGSRLTVL.